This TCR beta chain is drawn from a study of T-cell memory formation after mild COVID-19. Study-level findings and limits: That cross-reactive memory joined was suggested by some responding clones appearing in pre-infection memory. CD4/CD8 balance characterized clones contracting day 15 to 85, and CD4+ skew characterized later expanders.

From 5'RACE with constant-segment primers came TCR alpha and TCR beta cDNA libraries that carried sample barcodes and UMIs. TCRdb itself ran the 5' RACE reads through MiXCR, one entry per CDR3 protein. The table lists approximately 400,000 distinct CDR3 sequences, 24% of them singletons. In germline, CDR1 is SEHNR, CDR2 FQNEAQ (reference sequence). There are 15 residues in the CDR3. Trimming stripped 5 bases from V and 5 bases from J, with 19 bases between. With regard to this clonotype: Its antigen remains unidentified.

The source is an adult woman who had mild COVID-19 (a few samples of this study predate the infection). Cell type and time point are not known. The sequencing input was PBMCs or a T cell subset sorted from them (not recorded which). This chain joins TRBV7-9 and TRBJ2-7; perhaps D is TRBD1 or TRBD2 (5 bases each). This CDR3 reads CASSHSSRVGNEQYF. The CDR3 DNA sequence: TGTGCCAGCAGCCACTCTTCCAGGGTCGGGAACGAGCAGTACTTC.